Listed below are T cell receptor beta chains from one sample, sequenced in a study of blood T cell repertoires in COVID-19. Measured with immunoSEQ multiplex PCR; TCRdb has only the in-frame clones, and not every one. Of some 95,000 clones listed, 75% to 85% are singletons. Sequencing used peripheral blood. Receptors originate from a man in his 70s with acute or convalescent COVID-19. CDR3s include the opening cysteine and the closing phenylalanine or tryptophan. The D gene is left open where the match is weak. Size values are once, few and many counts, or a class for expanded clones, and some rows have none.

CDR3 length,D gene,J gene,V gene,clone size,CDR3 protein,CDR3 DNA
15,TRBD1,TRBJ2-1,TRBV5-1,NA,CASNQDRGLYNEQFF,TGCGCCAGCAACCAGGACAGGGGTCTCTACAATGAGCAGTTCTTC
16,TRBD2,TRBJ2-3,TRBV5-6,NA,CASSTPGLARTDTQYF,TGTGCCAGCAGCACTCCGGGACTAGCGAGGACAGATACGCAGTATTTT
16,TRBD1,TRBJ2-2,TRBV5-4,NA,CASSSPGQGYTGELFF,TGTGCCAGCAGCTCCCCGGGACAGGGGTACACCGGGGAGCTGTTTTTT
15,TRBD2,TRBJ2-1,TRBV7-3,NA,CASSYSGSSYNEQFF,TGTGCCAGCAGCTATAGCGGGAGCTCCTACAATGAGCAGTTCTTC
16,NA,TRBJ2-1,TRBV4-2,once,CASSQDYLWPNNEQFF,TGTGCCAGCAGCCAAGATTATTTATGGCCGAACAATGAGCAGTTCTTC
15,NA,TRBJ1-2,TRBV9,few,CASSVEGVGNYGYTF,TGTGCCAGCAGCGTAGAGGGGGTAGGGAACTATGGCTACACCTTC
14,NA,TRBJ1-3,TRBV28,NA,CASSPGQSGNTIYF,TGTGCCAGCAGTCCCGGACAATCTGGAAACACCATATATTTT
15,NA,TRBJ1-2,TRBV12-5,NA,CASGLGLGTNYGYTF,TGTGCTAGTGGTTTGGGACTCGGTACTAACTATGGCTACACCTTC
16,NA,TRBJ1-1,TRBV18,NA,CASSPPDGLPSREAFF,TGTGCCAGCTCACCACCGGACGGACTCCCATCCCGGGAAGCTTTCTTT
15,NA,TRBJ2-7,TRBV5-4,NA,CASSHWQGPTYEQYF,TGTGCCAGCAGCCACTGGCAGGGGCCGACCTACGAGCAGTACTTC
15,TRBD2,TRBJ2-3,TRBV7-3,NA,CASRQSGGPRDTQYF,TGTGCCAGCAGACAGAGCGGGGGCCCAAGAGATACGCAGTATTTT
17,TRBD2,TRBJ2-5,TRBV7-7,once,CASSLGSLAGGLETQYF,TGTGCTAGCAGCTTAGGGTCCCTAGCGGGAGGGCTGGAGACCCAGTACTTC
16,TRBD2,TRBJ2-3,TRBV5-8,NA,CASSLGTSRRTDTQYF,TGTGCCAGCAGCTTGGGGACTAGCCGACGCACAGATACGCAGTATTTT
17,NA,TRBJ2-1,TRBV5-1,NA,CASSSTPDSLSYNEQFF,TGCGCCAGCAGCTCTACCCCCGACAGCCTCTCCTACAATGAGCAGTTCTTC
16,NA,TRBJ2-1,TRBV19,NA,CASRTRGGAGYNEQFF,TGTGCCAGTAGGACAAGAGGAGGGGCCGGGTACAATGAGCAGTTCTTC
15,TRBD1,TRBJ2-7,TRBV5-5,NA,CASSHTTGSSYEQYF,TGTGCCAGCAGCCACACGACAGGGAGCTCCTACGAGCAGTACTTC
14,NA,TRBJ2-2,TRBV5-1,NA,CASSEATNTGELFF,TGCGCCAGCAGTGAGGCTACGAACACCGGGGAGCTGTTTTTT
15,NA,TRBJ2-7,TRBV7-9,NA,CASTVPGYSSYEQYF,TGTGCCAGCACCGTTCCAGGGTACAGCTCCTACGAGCAGTACTTC
15,NA,TRBJ2-3,TRBV5-1,NA,CASSLLNSGTDTQYF,TGCGCCAGCAGCCTTCTAAATTCGGGCACAGATACGCAGTATTTT
12,NA,TRBJ2-4,TRBV28,NA,CASGRGTDIQYF,TGTGCCAGCGGGCGGGGTACAGACATTCAGTACTTC
14,NA,TRBJ1-3,TRBV3-1/TRBV3-2,once,CASSQAGVGNTIYF,TGTGCCAGCAGCCAAGCAGGGGTTGGAAACACCATATATTTT
17,NA,TRBJ2-6,TRBV7-2,NA,CASSLKQGLPGANVLTF,TGTGCCAGCAGCTTAAAACAGGGCTTACCTGGGGCCAACGTCCTGACTTTC
15,TRBD2,TRBJ2-7,TRBV15,once,CATSRELADSYEQYF,TGTGCCACCAGCAGAGAACTAGCGGACTCCTACGAGCAGTACTTC
13,NA,TRBJ2-5,TRBV18,NA,CASSLSVQETQYF,TGTGCCAGCTCCCTCTCGGTCCAAGAGACCCAGTACTTC
14,NA,TRBJ2-2,TRBV9,NA,CASSVLANTGELFF,TGTGCCAGCAGCGTACTAGCCAACACCGGGGAGCTGTTTTTT
14,NA,TRBJ2-5,TRBV6-5,NA,CASSSRAPQETQYF,TGTGCCAGCAGCTCCCGAGCACCACAAGAGACCCAGTACTTC
14,NA,TRBJ2-5,TRBV6-5,NA,CASSYPRIGETQYF,TGTGCCAGCAGTTACCCCCGAATCGGAGAGACCCAGTACTTC
15,NA,TRBJ2-1,TRBV24-1,once,CATSDYRDNDNEQFF,TGTGCCACCAGTGATTATAGGGACAACGACAATGAGCAGTTCTTC
13,NA,TRBJ2-5,TRBV11-1,NA,CASSPLSAETQYF,TGTGCCAGCAGCCCCCTATCCGCGGAGACCCAGTACTTC
17,TRBD2,TRBJ2-7,TRBV28,NA,CASSAVGLAGDDDEQYF,TGTGCCAGCAGTGCCGTGGGACTAGCGGGAGATGACGACGAGCAGTACTTC
15,TRBD1,TRBJ1-2,TRBV6-6,NA,CASIKNRGTNYGYTF,TGTGCCAGCATAAAAAACAGGGGCACTAACTATGGCTACACCTTC
14,NA,TRBJ2-7,TRBV11-3,NA,CASSRGTGSYEQYF,TGTGCCAGCAGCCGGGGGACGGGATCCTACGAGCAGTACTTC
14,NA,TRBJ1-1,TRBV19,NA,CASSIREGSSEAFF,TGTGCCAGTAGTATAAGGGAGGGGTCCTCTGAAGCTTTCTTT
17,NA,TRBJ2-5,TRBV2,NA,CASSEMGRTDQTETQYF,TGTGCCAGCAGTGAGATGGGAAGGACTGATCAAACAGAGACCCAGTACTTC
15,TRBD1,TRBJ2-1,TRBV5-4,NA,CASSLSKTGYNEQFF,TGTGCCAGCAGCTTGTCCAAGACAGGGTACAATGAGCAGTTCTTC
15,NA,TRBJ1-5,TRBV6-5,few,CASSSAGAYNQPQHF,TGTGCCAGCAGTTCAGCAGGGGCCTACAATCAGCCCCAGCATTTT
14,NA,TRBJ1-5,TRBV28,NA,CASTGTPSNQPQHF,TGTGCCAGCACTGGGACACCTAGCAATCAGCCCCAGCATTTT
17,NA,TRBJ2-3,TRBV6-2/TRBV6-3,NA,CASSYPLGVPHRNTQYF,TGTGCCAGCAGTTACCCATTGGGTGTCCCTCACAGGAATACGCAGTATTTT
19,TRBD1,TRBJ2-6,TRBV5-6,few,CASSPGAGTGRSGANVLTF,TGTGCCAGCAGCCCGGGCGCCGGGACAGGGAGGTCTGGGGCCAACGTCCTGACTTTC
14,NA,TRBJ1-3,TRBV7-8,once,CASSWAVRGNTIYF,TGTGCCAGCAGCTGGGCTGTCCGTGGAAACACCATATATTTT
13,TRBD2,TRBJ2-4,TRBV2,NA,CASSEGAGGIQYF,TGTGCCAGCAGTGAAGGGGCGGGAGGCATTCAGTACTTC
14,TRBD1,TRBJ2-7,TRBV5-4,NA,CASSPTGDSYEQYF,TGTGCCAGCAGCCCGACAGGGGACTCCTACGAGCAGTACTTC
12,TRBD1,TRBJ1-1,TRBV28,NA,CASRSGGVAAFF,TGTGCCAGCAGGTCAGGGGGCGTTGCAGCTTTCTTT
15,NA,TRBJ2-6,TRBV5-1,NA,CASSLVEAGANVLTF,TGCGCCAGCAGCTTGGTGGAGGCTGGGGCCAACGTCCTGACTTTC
16,NA,TRBJ1-4,TRBV9,NA,CASSVDPGQGNEKLFF,TGTGCCAGCAGCGTAGATCCTGGGCAGGGAAATGAAAAACTGTTTTTT
11,NA,TRBJ1-2,TRBV7-9,NA,CASSLAEGYTF,TGTGCCAGCAGCTTAGCGGAGGGGTACACCTTC